A single sample gave rise to the 18 T cell receptor beta chains below, sequenced in a study of radiotherapy plus CTLA-4 blockade in lung cancer. Data came from immunoSEQ multiplex PCR; TCRdb stores just in-frame clones and leaves some out. The data hold tens of thousands of clones, with approximately 86% observed a single time. Sequences were derived from peripheral blood, sampled from a patient treated with radiotherapy plus ipilimumab. These receptors were taken from a human donor with non-small cell lung cancer that progressed on radiotherapy plus ipilimumab.

The chain combines TRBV27 with TRBJ2-3; TRBD2 aligns across 13 bases. The CDR3 length is 15 residues. Germline V gives CDR1 MNHEY, CDR2 SMNVEV (reference sequence). V shed 6 bases and J 4 bases; nucleotides not matched to a gene: 4. CDR3 amino acids: CASRPGTSGADTQYF. DNA of the CDR3: TGTGCCAGCAGACCCGGGACTAGCGGGGCAGATACGCAGTATTTT.

The gene calls are TRBV5-4 and TRBJ1-1; 8 positions agree with TRBD1. The CDR3 has 16 residues. Per germline, CDR1 SGHNT and CDR2 YYREEE (reference sequence). V was pared by 3 bases and J by 0 bases, with 7 bases of the junction left unmatched. The CDR3 region is CASSWASGGLNTEAFF. The CDR3 coding sequence is TGTGCCAGCAGCTGGGCATCAGGGGGCCTGAACACTGAAGCTTTCTTT.

The chain couples TRBV6-6 to TRBJ1-6; weak D call: TRBD1 (5 bases). Germline-derived CDR1 and CDR2 are MNHNY and SVGAGI (reference sequence). The CDR3 consists of 14 residues. With 2 bases removed from V and 8 bases from J, the gap between germline ends came to 10 bases. In nucleotides, the CDR3 is TGTGCCAGCAGTTACCCCTCGGGGGATTCACCCCTCCACTTT. Translated, it gives CASSYPSGDSPLHF.

The V and J genes are TRBV9 and TRBJ1-5; 7 bases match TRBD1. Germline V gene sequence: CDR1 SGDLS, CDR2 YYNGEE. With 0 bases clipped from V and 5 bases from J, the junction kept 5 bases outside the gene matches. The CDR3 runs 15 residues. The CDR3 DNA sequence: TGTGCCAGCAGCGTAGACAGGGGTATCTATCAGCCCCAGCATTTT. Residues: CASSVDRGIYQPQHF.

The chain employs TRBV4-3 and TRBJ2-1, with D perhaps assigned TRBD1 or TRBD2 (6 bases each). Deletions cut 4 bases from V and 4 bases from J, with 8 bases between. Germline V lookup: CDR1 LGHNA, CDR2 YSLEER. The CDR3 has 13 residues. CDR3 amino acids: CASSPGAYNEQFF. CDR3 sequence (DNA): TGCGCCAGCAGCCCGGGGGCTTACAATGAGCAGTTCTTC.

V usage is TRBV7-2 and J usage is TRBJ1-3; 10 bases are shared with TRBD1. Trimming took 6 bases from V and 9 from J; bases not matched to a gene: 8. The germline V gene has CDR1 SGHTA and CDR2 FQGNSA. The CDR3 consists of 14 residues. CDR3 in amino acids: CASSSTGGAATIYF. The CDR3 nucleotides are TGTGCCAGCAGTTCGACAGGGGGCGCGGCCACCATATATTTT.

This clone was seen more than once but under ten times. This chain connects TRBV9 to TRBJ2-1; TRBD1 aligns across 10 bases. The CDR3 loop spans 15 amino acids. The germline gives CDR1 SGDLS, CDR2 YYNGEE. The J segment lost 4 bases and the V segment lost 2 bases, leaving 3 bases of the junction unmatched. The CDR3 reads CASSVTGGPYNEQFF. DNA of the CDR3: TGTGCCAGCAGCGTGACAGGGGGCCCGTACAATGAGCAGTTCTTC.

The chain uses TRBV4-1 and TRBJ1-4; no clear D gene. This CDR3 spans 15 amino acids. V dropped 4 bases and J dropped 0 bases, with 9 bases sitting between them. From germline, CDR1 is MGHRA and CDR2 YSYEKL. The CDR3 loop is CASSRSGSTNEKLFF. In DNA, the CDR3 is TGCGCCAGCAGCCGGTCGGGGTCAACTAATGAAAAACTGTTTTTT.

The chain combines TRBV7-9 with TRBJ2-1, with 8 bases identical to TRBD1. The CDR3 runs 15 residues. The V gene's germline CDR1 is SEHNR and CDR2 FQNEAQ (reference sequence). The trim removed 7 bases at V and 0 bases at J, leaving 5 bases unmatched. The CDR3 nucleotides are TGTGCCAGCATGACAGGGACAGGCTCCTACAATGAGCAGTTCTTC. Protein: CASMTGTGSYNEQFF.

The chain links TRBV4-3 to TRBJ2-2; possibly TRBD2 for D (5 bases). V was trimmed by 4 bases and J by 4 bases, leaving 16 bases between them. The CDR3 runs 16 residues. The germline gives CDR1 LGHNA, CDR2 YSLEER. DNA of the CDR3: TGCGCCAGCAGCCGTTGGCTAGCCATTTCCACCGGGGAGCTGTTTTTT. The encoded protein is CASSRWLAISTGELFF.

V gene TRBV7-8 combines with J gene TRBJ2-7; 7 positions match TRBD2. V lost 1 base, J lost 2 bases, and 17 bases stayed unmatched. Germline V gene sequence: CDR1 SGHVS, CDR2 FQNEAQ. The CDR3 length is 19 residues. CDR3 residues: CASSLGSILGGSDAYEQYF. The CDR3 region has the DNA TGTGCCAGCAGCTTAGGGTCCATCCTTGGCGGGAGTGACGCCTACGAGCAGTACTTC.

The J gene is TRBJ2-1, the V gene TRBV4-2, with 9 bases aligning to TRBD2. Germline loops: CDR1 LGHNA, CDR2 YNFKEQ. V lost 0 bases, J lost 3 bases, and 6 bases stayed unmatched. This CDR3 is 17 amino acids long. CDR3 residues: CASSQDLSGGFYNEQFF. DNA for the CDR3: TGTGCCAGCAGCCAAGATCTCAGCGGGGGGTTCTACAATGAGCAGTTCTTC.

The chain combines TRBV19 with TRBJ1-6, with 9 positions matching TRBD1. CDR1 and CDR2 (germline): LNHDA, SQIVND (reference sequence). J gave up 9 bases and V 8 bases, and 5 bases lay outside the gene matches. This CDR3 region has 13 residues. CDR3 in DNA: TGTGCCAGTGCCCGGGACAGGGTTTCACCCCTCCACTTT. It yields the protein CASARDRVSPLHF.

V and J are TRBV6-5 and TRBJ1-1, with D unresolved. The CDR3 covers 15 residues. Trimming cost V 6 bases and J 0 bases, with 14 bases left between them. In germline, CDR1 is MNHEY, CDR2 SVGAGI. This CDR3 is CASRAPGRVNTEAFF. CDR3 bases: TGTGCCAGCAGGGCCCCGGGCAGAGTGAACACTGAAGCTTTCTTT.

This chain connects TRBV6-5 to TRBJ1-2; D is unclear. V was pared by 0 bases and J by 3 bases, with 8 bases between. CDR3 length: 14 amino acids. The germline CDR1 and CDR2 sequences are MNHEY and SVGAGI. The CDR3 reads CASSYSIRDYGYTF. Written as DNA, the CDR3 is TGTGCCAGCAGTTACTCGATCAGAGACTATGGCTACACCTTC.

This clone was seen a few times. V usage is TRBV28 and J usage is TRBJ2-5; the match to TRBD2 covers 8 bases. The CDR3 is 15 residues long. Trimming removed 6 bases from V and 5 bases from J; junction bases left unmatched: 11. Germline assignment: CDR1 MDHEN and CDR2 SYDVKM. CDR3 sequence (DNA): TGTGCCAGCAGCCAAGCCGGGGGGGGCCGGGAGACCCAGTACTTC. Its translation: CASSQAGGGRETQYF.

This clone was seen more than once but under ten times. V gene TRBV4-2 combines with J gene TRBJ2-1; 12 bases line up with TRBD2. The ends lost 4 bases at V and 4 bases at J; junction bases unmatched: 5. This CDR3 comprises 16 residues. Looked up from germline, CDR1 is LGHNA and CDR2 is YNFKEQ. CDR3 region: CASSPLGTSGYNEQFF. For the CDR3, the DNA is TGTGCCAGCAGCCCTCTAGGGACTAGCGGGTACAATGAGCAGTTCTTC.

The CDR3 here is CASSQAAGRGVDTQYF. The CDR3 DNA sequence: TGTGCCAGCAGCCAAGCGGCGGGGAGGGGGGTGGATACGCAGTATTTT. The V call is TRBV4-2, the J call TRBJ2-3, with a tentative D call TRBD2 (7 bases). V gave up 1 base and J gave up 6 bases, with 17 bases separating them. Germline V gene lookup returns CDR1 LGHNA and CDR2 YNFKEQ. CDR3 size: 16 residues.